The subject of this entry is one TCR beta chain. The PCR made use of 60 Vbeta and 13 Jbeta primers. This table comes from immunoSEQ multiplex PCR, and its TCRdb copy is limited to in-frame clones, with some not included. The data show fewer than 250,000 clones, approximately 82% seen once. These data belong to a study of cytomegalovirus exposure and HLA in healthy donors. From germline, CDR1 is SGHRS and CDR2 YFSETQ. The CDR3 extends over 17 amino acids. V lost 3 bases and J lost 5; bases outside the gene matches: 8. The sample consisted of PBMCs. The chain combines TRBV5-1 with TRBJ2-3; 14 nucleotides agree with TRBD2. The TCR comes from a man aged 18-30 years in good health and CMV-seronegative. The CDR3 sequence is CASSSAGTSGSQDTQYF. The CDR3 DNA reads as TGCGCCAGCAGCTCCGCCGGGACTAGCGGGAGTCAAGATACGCAGTATTTT.